These 11 T cell receptor beta chains were sequenced from one sample in a study of T cell clonotyping in hematopoietic cell transplantation. Profiled with immunoSEQ multiplex PCR; TCRdb holds only in-frame clones, not every one. The data contain 1,500 to 2,000 clones, 65% to 90% of them seen just once; the ten biggest clones take up approximately 5.1%. Sequencing was performed on PBMCs, taken 30 days after allogeneic stem cell transplant. The source of these receptors is a male patient in his 30s who had an allogeneic stem cell transplant, so T cells may come from the graft donor. Some clones in this sample may be carry-over from other donors' samples.

The chain recombines TRBV28 with TRBJ2-2; possibly TRBD1 or TRBD2 for D (5 bases each). The V end was cut by 8 bases, the J end by 2 bases, with 12 bases between. This CDR3 is 14 amino acids long. Germline-derived CDR1 and CDR2 are MDHEN and SYDVKM. The CDR3: CASYLRGNTGELFF. The CDR3 DNA follows: TGTGCCAGCTATTTGAGGGGAAACACCGGGGAGCTGTTTTTT.

V is TRBV5-1 and J is TRBJ2-5; 11 bases line up with TRBD1. Unmatched junction bases numbered 9, after V lost 3 bases and J lost 5 bases. CDR1 and CDR2 (germline): SGHRS, YFSETQ. The CDR3 totals 16 residues. CDR3 nucleotides: TGCGCCAGCAGCTCTTCCCCGGGACAGGGGGGCGAGACCCAGTACTTC. Protein sequence: CASSSSPGQGGETQYF.

The J gene is TRBJ2-7, the V gene TRBV19, with 10 nucleotides matching TRBD2. V shed 4 bases and J 2 bases; nucleotides not matched to a gene: 2. Germline V gives CDR1 LNHDA, CDR2 SQIVND (reference sequence). This CDR3 contains 14 residues. The CDR3 DNA reads as TGTGCCAGTAGTACTAGCGGGGGACCCTACGAGCAGTACTTC. Translated, it gives CASSTSGGPYEQYF.

The chain uses TRBV6-1 and TRBJ2-7; the D is unclear. The CDR3 has 14 amino acids. CDR1 and CDR2 (germline): MNHNS, SASEGT. Between the trimmed V and J ends, which lost 0 bases and 1 base, there was a span of 7 bases. CDR3 nucleotide sequence: TGTGCCAGCAGTGAAGCGCGTGGGTCCTACGAGCAGTACTTC. Translation gives CASSEARGSYEQYF.

The rearrangement links TRBV6-5 to TRBJ1-2; D gene unclear. CDR1 is MNHEY, CDR2 SVGAGI, per germline. The CDR3 totals 14 residues. Trimming took 7 bases from V and 8 from J, leaving 20 bases between them. The DNA of the CDR3 is TGTGCCAGCAAGAGAAGAGGAGGAAAAAAAGGCTACACCTTC. Its protein product is CASKRRGGKKGYTF.

The rearrangement joins TRBV6-5 to TRBJ1-1, with TRBD1 identical over 7 bases. This CDR3 region has 15 residues. Germline V gives CDR1 MNHEY, CDR2 SVGAGI. V was clipped by 5 bases and J by 2 bases; unmatched bases: 8. The CDR3 DNA follows: TGTGCCAGCAGTGCTAGACAGGGAGGTAACACTGAAGCTTTCTTT. This translates into CASSARQGGNTEAFF.

The genes are TRBV27 and TRBJ2-7, with D uncertain. Trimming took 2 bases from V and 3 from J, leaving 8 bases between them. Per the germline V gene, CDR1 is MNHEY and CDR2 is SMNVEV (reference sequence). The CDR3 has 13 amino acids. This CDR3 is CASSLAWNYEQYF. In DNA, the CDR3 is TGTGCCAGCAGTTTAGCCTGGAACTACGAGCAGTACTTC.

This clone has just a few counts. This chain links TRBV30 with TRBJ2-1; 9 positions agree with TRBD2. Germline loops: CDR1 GTSNPN, CDR2 SVGIG (reference sequence). Trimming took 2 bases from V and 9 from J; bases not matched to a gene: 20. The CDR3 extends over 18 amino acids. CDR3: CAWSWPLWDSRGGSEQFF. The CDR3 nucleotides are TGTGCCTGGAGTTGGCCCCTCTGGGACTCGCGGGGGGGGAGTGAGCAGTTCTTC.

The V gene is TRBV27, the J gene TRBJ2-1; TRBD1 matches at 8 bases. The germline CDR1 and CDR2 sequences are MNHEY and SMNVEV (reference sequence). This CDR3 spans 15 amino acids. With V trimmed by 2 bases and J by 6 bases, 6 bases remained unmatched. The CDR3 coding sequence is TGTGCCAGCAGTTTAAGCAGGGGGCTTCTCAATGAGCAGTTCTTC. It yields the protein CASSLSRGLLNEQFF.

The sample holds a few counts of this clone. V gene TRBV25-1 combines with J gene TRBJ2-1, with 11 bases matching TRBD2. CDR1 and CDR2 (germline): MGHDK, SYGVNS. The CDR3 consists of 15 residues. V dropped 7 bases and J dropped 4; count of bases not matched to a gene: 6. The CDR3 reads CASTDGTSGYNEQFF. The CDR3 DNA reads as TGTGCCAGCACCGACGGGACTAGCGGTTACAATGAGCAGTTCTTC.

CDR3 DNA sequence: TGTGCCAGCAGCCTCCGGGACAGGGGAGGTTACTATGGCTACACCTTC. This encodes CASSLRDRGGYYGYTF. The chain uses TRBV7-2 and TRBJ1-2, with 10 bases lining up with TRBD1. The CDR3 covers 16 residues. Per the germline V gene, CDR1 is SGHTA and CDR2 is FQGNSA. Trimming at V came to 5 bases and at J to 3 bases, leaving 9 bases not matched to a gene.